This is a list of T cell receptor beta chains from one sample in a study of blood T cells in healthy people across ages. From the 5' RACE reads, TCRdb called clonotypes with MiXCR, one entry per CDR3 protein. The sample has about 670,000 distinct CDR3 sequences, 40% to 50% seen once. The sequencing input was blood. These receptor sequences come from a man at least 80 years old in good health. CDR3s include the opening cysteine and the closing phenylalanine or tryptophan. A D gene is named only where the DNA matches it firmly. The size entry is marked missing in some rows and otherwise reads once, few, many or a size class.

-	-	TRBV7-9	TRBJ2-7	CASSLGTNNYEQYF	TGTGCCAGCAGCTTAGGTACAAACAACTACGAGCAGTACTTC
-	TRBD2	TRBV6-4	TRBJ2-2	CASARTSYTGELFF	TGTGCCAGCGCACGGACTAGCTACACCGGGGAGCTGTTTTTT
few	TRBD1	TRBV12-3/TRBV12-4	TRBJ1-1	CASSLGQGRGTEAFF	TGTGCCAGCAGTTTGGGACAGGGAAGGGGCACTGAAGCTTTCTTT
-	-	TRBV20-1	TRBJ1-2	CSATTGPDYGYTF	TGCAGTGCTACCACGGGTCCTGACTATGGCTACACCTTC
many	TRBD2	TRBV13	TRBJ2-3	CASSLAGGLADTQYF	TGTGCCAGCAGCTTAGCGGGGGGGCTGGCAGATACGCAGTATTTT
-	-	TRBV7-8	TRBJ2-1	CASSLRTRTVYNEQFF	TGTGCCAGCAGCCTCAGGACCAGGACAGTGTACAATGAGCAGTTCTTC
-	-	TRBV9	TRBJ2-5	CASSHLTGTEQYF	TGTGCCAGCAGCCACCTCACAGGGACTGAGCAGTACTTC
-	TRBD2	TRBV5-1	TRBJ2-1	CASSSTMGLAGGEQFF	TGCGCCAGCAGCTCCACAATGGGACTAGCGGGGGGTGAGCAGTTCTTC
-	TRBD1	TRBV5-1	TRBJ2-2	CASSSGQGATGELFF	TGCGCCAGCAGCTCGGGACAGGGGGCGACCGGGGAGCTGTTTTTT
-	-	TRBV21-1	TRBJ1-6	CASSKGQKNSPLHF	TGTGCCAGCAGCAAAGGCCAGAAGAATTCACCCCTCCACTTT